This paragraph reports one T cell receptor (beta chain). Per the original methods: Cell counts per sample came from amplifying reference gene primers. The table came from immunoSEQ multiplex PCR; TCRdb's copy has only in-frame clones and leaves some out. The D gene and trimming were derived from the DNA, and the V and J assignments and clone size from that table. The table has some 20,000 clones, over 85% seen once; the top ten hold approximately 5.2%. The sample comes from a study of blood T cell repertoires in COVID-19. Study summary: The study drew acute and convalescent COVID-19 samples from the United States, Italy and Spain. T cells, B-cell-depleted T cells, or PBMCs provided the cDNA or gDNA that served as material.

The V segment lost 5 bases and the J segment 2 bases; nucleotides outside the gene matches: 4. Germline V gene data show CDR1 as ENHRY and CDR2 as SYGVKD. The CDR3 loop spans 14 amino acids. The sample comprised peripheral blood. This TCR was sampled from a human donor in a cohort sampled during active COVID-19. The J gene is TRBJ1-2, the V gene TRBV10-3; 8 bases agree with TRBD1. The CDR3 loop reads CAISRTGLNYGYTF. CDR3 coding DNA: TGTGCCATCAGTCGGACAGGGTTAAACTATGGCTACACCTTC.